This T cell receptor beta chain was observed in a study of blood T cell repertoires in COVID-19. Study as a whole: The United States, Italy and Spain provided the acute and convalescent COVID-19 samples.

Generated by immunoSEQ multiplex PCR, the TCRdb table keeps only in-frame clones and is missing some. The sample shows fewer than 250,000 clones, about 80% of them seen only once. The CDR3 loop spans 14 amino acids. V shed 7 bases, J shed 6 bases, and the junction held 11 bases outside the gene matches. Germline V gene sequence: CDR1 LNHDA, CDR2 SQIVND (reference sequence). This clone has a handful of counts. This receptor was identified in a woman aged 45-65 years with acute or convalescent COVID-19. The V gene is TRBV19, the J gene TRBJ2-7; 8 bases agree with TRBD2. The sequencing sample was made of peripheral blood. CDR3 sequence (DNA): TGTGCCAGTACCCCTAGCGGGCCTACAGGCGAGCAGTACTTC. Its protein is CASTPSGPTGEQYF.